This TCR beta chain came from a study of identical twins. This clonotype was counted between two and nine times. Its cognate antigen is unknown. This CDR3 spans 14 amino acids. Trimming at V came to 6 bases and at J to 5 bases, leaving 10 bases not matched to a gene. Germline CDR1 SQVTM, CDR2 ANQGSEA. TCRdb re-analysed the 5' RACE reads in MiXCR, keeping a single row per CDR3 protein. The table includes 650,000 to 750,000 distinct CDR3 sequences, around 20% detected once. Whole-study findings and limits: Recombination models fit unrelated individuals' TCR alpha sharing but underestimated twins'.

This same sample was also part of a study on T cells expressing NK-cell markers.

This TCR was recovered from a woman younger than 35 in good health. J is TRBJ2-5 and V is TRBV29-1; 9 bases map to TRBD1. Sequenced input: PBMCs. CDR3 protein: CSVQQGAGAETQYF. DNA for the CDR3: TGCAGCGTGCAACAGGGGGCTGGGGCTGAGACCCAGTACTTC.